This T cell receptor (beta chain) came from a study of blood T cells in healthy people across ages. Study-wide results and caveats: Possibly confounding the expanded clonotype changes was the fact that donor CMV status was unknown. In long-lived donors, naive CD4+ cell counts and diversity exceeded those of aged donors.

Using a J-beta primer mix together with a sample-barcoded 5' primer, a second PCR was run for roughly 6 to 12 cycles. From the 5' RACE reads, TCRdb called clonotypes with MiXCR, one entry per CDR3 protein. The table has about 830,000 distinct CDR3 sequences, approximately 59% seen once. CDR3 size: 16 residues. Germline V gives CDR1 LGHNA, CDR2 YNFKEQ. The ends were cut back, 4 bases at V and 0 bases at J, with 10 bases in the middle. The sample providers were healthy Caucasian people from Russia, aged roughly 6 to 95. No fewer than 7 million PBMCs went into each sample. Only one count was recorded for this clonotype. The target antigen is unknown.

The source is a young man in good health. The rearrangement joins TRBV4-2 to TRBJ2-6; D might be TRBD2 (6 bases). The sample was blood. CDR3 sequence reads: CASSRRRDSGANVLTF. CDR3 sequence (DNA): TGTGCCAGCAGCCGGCGGAGGGACTCTGGGGCCAACGTCCTGACTTTC.